Listed here are 30 T cell receptor beta chains from one sample, sequenced in a study of post-analysis software for immune sequencing data. The TCR beta cDNA libraries contained unique molecular identifiers. Via MiXCR, TCRdb re-called the PCR reads, giving one row per CDR3 protein. The data show about 560,000 distinct CDR3 sequences, with 40% to 50% seen just once and under 2% held by the top ten. Whole-study results and caveats: Higher frequency in patients than in controls was seen for about five TRBV segments, with TRBV5-6, TRBV5-1 and TRBV20-1 among them.

Their antigen targets remain unknown. The specimen was blood. The receptors come from a girl aged 10-17 years with multiple sclerosis.

CDR3 amino acids: CASSYSIYRTGVQEQFF. For the CDR3, the DNA is TGTGCCAGCAGTTACTCGATATATAGGACAGGGGTTCAGGAGCAGTTCTTC. This chain connects TRBV6-2 or TRBV6-3 to TRBJ2-1, with 9 bases aligning to TRBD1. V gave up 0 bases and J gave up 10 bases; unmatched junction bases: 13. The CDR3 has 17 residues. The germline CDR1 and CDR2 sequences are MNHEY and SVGEGT.

As DNA, the CDR3 is TGCAGTGCTAGGGGGGGACTAGCGGGAGGTCGGACCACAGATACGCAGTATTTT. Translating it yields CSARGGLAGGRTTDTQYF. The chain carries TRBV20-1 and TRBJ2-3; 15 bases align to TRBD2. J lost 2 bases, V lost 3 bases, and 9 bases had no gene match. This CDR3 region has 18 residues. The V gene's germline CDR1 is DFQATT and CDR2 SNEGSKA (reference sequence).

This clonotype was recorded a few times. V gene TRBV7-9 combines with J gene TRBJ2-3; D is unresolved. Trimming took 6 bases from V and 5 from J, leaving 6 bases between them. This CDR3 contains 11 residues. Germline values: CDR1 SEHNR, CDR2 FQNEAQ (reference sequence). The CDR3: CASSQIDTQYF. The CDR3 DNA is TGTGCCAGCAGTCAGATAGATACGCAGTATTTT.

This chain uses TRBV20-1 with TRBJ1-6; 7 nucleotides match TRBD1. This CDR3 spans 16 amino acids. Germline assignment: CDR1 DFQATT and CDR2 SNEGSKA (reference sequence). The V and J ends lost 0 bases and 6 bases, in that order; junction bases with no gene match: 8. Here the CDR3 reads CSARDLQGTGNSPLHF. CDR3 bases: TGCAGTGCTAGAGACCTACAGGGGACGGGTAATTCACCCCTCCACTTT.

This clonotype has just a few counts. The chain combines TRBV7-8 with TRBJ2-1, with D possibly TRBD1 on 5 matching bases. Germline V lookup: CDR1 SGHVS, CDR2 FQNEAQ. This CDR3 contains 14 residues. The V and J ends lost 2 bases and 7 bases respectively, with 12 bases between them. CDR3 nucleotide sequence: TGTGCCAGCAGCTTAACCTCAGGACAAAATGAGCAGTTCTTC. Amino acid sequence: CASSLTSGQNEQFF. The full variable domain, completed using reference TRBV7-8 and TRBJ2-1, is GAGVSQSPRYKVAKRGQDVALRCDPISGHVSLFWYQQALGQGPEFLTYFQNEAQLDKSGLPSDRFFAERPEGSVSTLKIQRTQQEDSAVYLCASSLTSGQNEQFFGPGTRLTVL.

V usage is TRBV7-3 and J usage is TRBJ1-2; D is unresolved. Between the trimmed V and J ends, which lost 6 bases and 5 bases, there was a span of 13 bases. This CDR3 has 13 residues. Germline values: CDR1 SGHTA, CDR2 FQGTGA. The CDR3 region is CASSHPAGYGYTF. CDR3 coding DNA: TGTGCCAGCAGTCACCCGGCGGGTTATGGCTACACCTTC.

In its sample, this clonotype was seen a few times. The rearrangement uses TRBV27 and TRBJ2-7, with D uncertain. CDR3 size: 14 residues. The germline V gene encodes CDR1 MNHEY and CDR2 SMNVEV (reference sequence). V lost 5 bases to trimming and J lost 0 bases, with 11 bases between them. The CDR3 sequence is CASSRYPHSYEQYF. As DNA, the CDR3 is TGTGCCAGCAGTCGATACCCCCACTCCTACGAGCAGTACTTC.

As concerns this clonotype: At one boundary the junction diverges from the germline segment, which might be a read error. The rearrangement joins TRBV15 to TRBJ1-2, with D unclear. The CDR3 is 13 amino acids. CDR1 is LNHNV, CDR2 YYDKDF, per germline (reference sequence). CDR3 coding DNA: TGTGCCACCAGGAGAGGCGCGGACTATGGCTACACCTTC. Translating gives CATRRGADYGYTF.

Details on this clonotype: Sequence at one end of the junction differs from germline and may be a read error. V gene TRBV29-1 combines with J gene TRBJ2-1, with D perhaps matching TRBD1 (6 bases). The CDR3 spans 12 residues. Looked up from germline, CDR1 is SQVTM and CDR2 is ANQGSEA. The CDR3 protein is CSGEPGENEQFF. The CDR3 DNA follows: TGCAGCGGTGAACCAGGGGAGAATGAGCAGTTCTTC.

J is TRBJ2-1 and V is TRBV4-1; D not resolved. Germline V gene lookup returns CDR1 MGHRA and CDR2 YSYEKL. V was shortened by 2 bases and J by 5 bases, with 13 bases between the two germline ends. The CDR3 length is 15 residues. CDR3 protein: CASSQHGFINNEQFF. DNA of the CDR3: TGCGCCAGCAGCCAACACGGGTTCATCAACAATGAGCAGTTCTTC.

The chain is built from TRBV3-1 and TRBJ2-7; D gene unclear. This CDR3 is built from 15 residues. Trimming stripped 1 base from V and 3 bases from J, with 13 bases between. CDR1 and CDR2 from the germline V gene are LGHDT and YNNKEL (reference sequence). CDR3 in amino acids: CASSQGLDGHYEQYF. The CDR3 DNA sequence: TGTGCCAGCAGCCAAGGGCTCGACGGCCACTACGAGCAGTACTTC.

This clonotype was seen ten or more times. CDR3 residues: CSVEVLTGSTDTQYF. The CDR3, as DNA: TGCAGCGTTGAAGTTTTGACAGGGTCGACAGATACGCAGTATTTT. This chain connects TRBV29-1 to TRBJ2-3, with 7 positions matching TRBD1. CDR1 is SQVTM, CDR2 ANQGSEA, per germline. V shed 1 base, J shed 3 bases, and the junction held 7 bases outside the gene matches. The CDR3 has 15 amino acids.

This sequence joins TRBV12-3 or TRBV12-4 and TRBJ2-7; no clear D. V was pared by 3 bases and J by 2 bases, with 17 bases between. The CDR3 is made up of 16 amino acids. CDR3 region: CASSFFGSFTTYEQYF. CDR3 bases: TGTGCCAGCAGTTTTTTTGGTTCGTTTACCACCTACGAGCAGTACTTC.

This clonotype was recorded a few times. This chain connects TRBV20-1 to TRBJ2-3; TRBD1 aligns across 12 bases. Trimming cost V 6 bases and J 3 bases; bases outside gene matches: 7. The CDR3 has 15 amino acids. Germline CDR1 is DFQATT and CDR2 is SNEGSKA (reference sequence). As DNA, the CDR3 is TGCAGTGCGGGGACAGGGGGCCCTAGAACAGATACGCAGTATTTT. Protein product: CSAGTGGPRTDTQYF.

V is TRBV27 and J is TRBJ1-6; maybe TRBD1 (5 bases). CDR3 length: 15 amino acids. CDR1 is MNHEY, CDR2 SMNVEV, per germline (reference sequence). With 2 bases removed from V and 10 bases from J, the gap between germline ends came to 15 bases. The CDR3 coding sequence is TGTGCCAGCAGTTTAGAGGGGCTACGTGACTCACCCCTCCACTTT. It is translated as CASSLEGLRDSPLHF.

The chain recombines TRBV4-1 with TRBJ1-5, with D maybe TRBD1 (5 bases). Trimming removed 4 bases from V and 2 bases from J, with 21 bases in between. Germline-derived CDR1 and CDR2 are MGHRA and YSYEKL. There are 18 residues in the CDR3. The CDR3 sequence is CASSPYPTGHGGNQPQHF. DNA for the CDR3: TGCGCCAGCAGCCCTTACCCCACAGGCCACGGGGGCAATCAGCCCCAGCATTTT.

The chain uses TRBV11-2 and TRBJ2-7, with 7 bases aligning to TRBD2. V shed 5 bases and J 6 bases; nucleotides not matched to a gene: 4. This CDR3 is 12 amino acids long. CDR1 SGHAT and CDR2 FQNNGV come from the germline V gene. Here the CDR3 reads CASSRLAREQYF. CDR3 in DNA: TGTGCCAGCAGCCGACTAGCCCGCGAGCAGTACTTC.

The V and J genes are TRBV3-1 and TRBJ2-1; D is unresolved. The CDR3 has 12 amino acids. Germline CDR1 and CDR2: LGHDT and YNNKEL (reference sequence). Trimming stripped 0 bases from V and 9 bases from J, with 6 bases between. The CDR3 region is CASSQDWGEQFF. The CDR3 DNA follows: TGTGCCAGCAGCCAAGATTGGGGTGAGCAGTTCTTC.

The CDR3 DNA reads as TGCGCCAGCAGCTTGGGTAGCGGGGGATTCACAGATACGCAGTATTTT. It specifies CASSLGSGGFTDTQYF. This chain uses TRBV5-1 with TRBJ2-3, with TRBD2 matching 9 bases. This CDR3 comprises 16 residues. J lost 2 bases, V lost 0 bases, and 4 bases had no gene match. CDR1 and CDR2 (germline): SGHRS, YFSETQ.

The V call is TRBV3-1, the J call TRBJ1-1, with TRBD1 matching 8 bases. Per the germline V gene, CDR1 is LGHDT and CDR2 is YNNKEL (reference sequence). The CDR3 has 17 residues. V shed 4 bases and J 1 base; nucleotides not matched to a gene: 11. CDR3 loop: CASSPIIGQGENTEAFF. The CDR3 nucleotides are TGTGCCAGCAGCCCGATAATCGGACAGGGTGAGAACACTGAAGCTTTCTTT.

The chain uses TRBV5-5 and TRBJ1-3, with 8 positions matching TRBD1. The CDR3 has 15 residues. Germline V gives CDR1 SGHKS, CDR2 YYEKEE (reference sequence). Losses at the gene ends were 5 bases for V and 11 bases for J; bases not matched to a gene: 15. This CDR3 is CASRRAGTGEYAIYF. The CDR3 DNA sequence: TGTGCCAGCAGACGAGCCGGGACAGGTGAATACGCCATATATTTT.

J is TRBJ1-5 and V is TRBV27; possibly TRBD1 for D (6 bases). CDR3 length: 13 amino acids. Trimming removed 8 bases from V and 6 bases from J, with 14 bases in between. CDR1 and CDR2 from the germline V gene are MNHEY and SMNVEV (reference sequence). As DNA, the CDR3 is TGTGCCAGCGCTAACAGGGCGCGTCAGCCCCAGCATTTT. It encodes CASANRARQPQHF.

This clonotype appeared a few times. The J gene is TRBJ2-3, the V gene TRBV7-9; D is ambiguous. The CDR3 loop spans 15 amino acids. The germline CDR1 and CDR2 sequences are SEHNR and FQNEAQ (reference sequence). Trimming stripped 0 bases from V and 1 base from J, with 8 bases between. CDR3 loop: CASSLADKRTDTQYF. The CDR3 coding sequence is TGTGCCAGCAGCTTAGCTGACAAACGCACAGATACGCAGTATTTT.

This clonotype was seen ten or more times. One end of the junction is discordant with germline, which a read error may explain. CDR3 DNA sequence: TGTGCCAGCAGCTTAACGGAAAACTATGGCTACACCTTC. This translates into CASSLTENYGYTF. J is TRBJ1-2 and V is TRBV5-1; no definite D call. The germline CDR1 and CDR2 sequences are SGHRS and YFSETQ. CDR3 size: 13 residues.

V usage is TRBV20-1 and J usage is TRBJ1-1; 9 bases are shared with TRBD1. From germline, CDR1 is DFQATT and CDR2 SNEGSKA (reference sequence). V was clipped by 6 bases and J by 1 base; unmatched bases: 9. The CDR3 sequence is 15 residues long. CDR3 amino acids: CSAIGTGSQNTEAFF. CDR3 in DNA: TGCAGTGCCATCGGGACAGGGAGTCAGAACACTGAAGCTTTCTTT.

The rearrangement links TRBV4-2 to TRBJ2-7; TRBD1 aligns across 8 bases. The ends lost 2 bases at V and 5 bases at J; junction bases unmatched: 8. Germline CDR1 is LGHNA and CDR2 is YNFKEQ. The CDR3 consists of 15 residues. In DNA, the CDR3 is TGTGCCAGCAGCCAATCGGGACAGGCCGAAGACGAGCAGTACTTC. It translates to CASSQSGQAEDEQYF.

The chain has TRBV5-1 and TRBJ2-5; TRBD2 aligns across 7 bases. Per germline, CDR1 SGHRS and CDR2 YFSETQ. The ends lost 0 bases at V and 3 bases at J; junction bases unmatched: 8. This CDR3 comprises 16 residues. The CDR3 sequence is CASSLGISGKKETQYF. The CDR3 DNA reads as TGCGCCAGCAGCTTGGGGATCAGCGGGAAAAAAGAGACCCAGTACTTC.

J is TRBJ1-1 and V is TRBV7-9; D is ambiguous. Germline V gene data show CDR1 as SEHNR and CDR2 as FQNEAQ (reference sequence). This CDR3 comprises 16 residues. V was clipped by 0 bases and J by 1 base, with 12 bases between them. The CDR3 DNA is TGTGCCAGCAGCTTAGCGGGAGGAGAGGGGAACACTGAAGCTTTCTTT. Its protein product is CASSLAGGEGNTEAFF.

The chain joins TRBV11-2 to TRBJ1-1, with D perhaps matching TRBD1 (5 bases). This CDR3 spans 13 amino acids. Trimming left V 1 base short and J 11 bases short, with 14 bases between. Looked up from germline, CDR1 is SGHAT and CDR2 is FQNNGV. The CDR3, as DNA: TGTGCCAGCAGCTTAGGATTTCAGGGAGCGGCTTTCTTT. This sequence encodes CASSLGFQGAAFF.

This sequence joins TRBV20-1 and TRBJ2-3, with D hard to call. This CDR3 region has 16 residues. The germline CDR1 and CDR2 sequences are DFQATT and SNEGSKA (reference sequence). With 1 base removed from V and 0 bases from J, the gap between germline ends came to 14 bases. CDR3 coding DNA: TGCAGTGCTAGAGGACCGACCGAGTTTAGCACAGATACGCAGTATTTT. It translates to CSARGPTEFSTDTQYF.